The next 22 T cell receptor beta chains were all read from a single sample in a study of cytomegalovirus exposure and HLA in healthy donors. Vbeta (60) and Jbeta (13) primers were used in the PCR. Sequenced by immunoSEQ multiplex PCR; TCRdb stores in-frame clones only, minus some. Here the sample spans 80,000 to 130,000 clones, about 75% being singletons. The specimen sequenced was PBMCs. All receptors derive from a male donor in good health and CMV-seropositive.

V and J are TRBV19 and TRBJ1-2; D might be TRBD1 (6 bases). Germline V gene lookup returns CDR1 LNHDA and CDR2 SQIVND (reference sequence). The length of the CDR3 is 15 residues. Trimming shortened V by 3 bases and J by 4 bases, and 15 bases separated the two germline ends. The CDR3 protein is CASSMGHRASYGYTF. CDR3 nucleotide sequence: TGTGCCAGTAGTATGGGCCACAGGGCCAGCTATGGCTACACCTTC.

A single count supports this clone. The V gene is TRBV11-2, the J gene TRBJ2-7, with 7 nucleotides matching TRBD1. The trim removed 5 bases at V and 2 bases at J, leaving 12 bases unmatched. Germline V gene data show CDR1 as SGHAT and CDR2 as FQNNGV. CDR3 length equals 16 residues. The CDR3 loop is CASSQIFKGATYEQYF. CDR3 bases: TGTGCCAGCAGCCAAATTTTCAAGGGGGCCACCTACGAGCAGTACTTC. The full variable domain, completed using reference TRBV11-2 and TRBJ2-7, is EAGVAQSPRYKIIEKRQSVAFWCNPISGHATLYWYQQILGQGPKLLIQFQNNGVVDDSQLPKDRFSAERLKGVDSTLKIQPAKLEDSAVYLCASSQIFKGATYEQYFGPGTRLTVT.

This clone was seen once. The rearrangement uses TRBV4-1 and TRBJ1-2; possible D gene TRBD1, 5 bases. The length of the CDR3 is 16 residues. Germline CDR1 and CDR2: MGHRA and YSYEKL. Trimming pared 3 bases from V and 1 base from J, leaving 15 bases between. The CDR3 sequence is CASSHPAGQSNYGYTF. CDR3 bases: TGCGCCAGCAGCCACCCAGCAGGGCAGAGTAACTATGGCTACACCTTC.

The genes are TRBV30 and TRBJ1-5; D might be TRBD1 (5 bases). The CDR3 is 16 residues long. The germline V and J ends were trimmed by 2 bases and 6 bases, with 20 bases remaining between them. The germline CDR1 and CDR2 sequences are GTSNPN and SVGIG (reference sequence). The CDR3 coding sequence is TGTGCCTGGAGTCCCAAAGGGGCGCCACTGGGTCAGCCCCAGCATTTT. Protein: CAWSPKGAPLGQPQHF.

This chain links TRBV18 with TRBJ2-7, with a possible D match to TRBD2 (7 bases). V lost 3 bases to trimming and J lost 8 bases, with 17 bases between them. The V gene's germline CDR1 is KGHSH and CDR2 LQKENI. The CDR3 totals 14 residues. The CDR3 nucleotides are TGTGCCAGCTCACCTGGGCTAGGGGGGGAGAAGCAGTACTTC. Protein product: CASSPGLGGEKQYF.

This clone was recorded only once. V gene TRBV7-6 combines with J gene TRBJ2-7; D gene uncertain. V was shortened by 5 bases and J by 3 bases, with 11 bases between the two germline ends. Germline V gene lookup returns CDR1 SGHVS and CDR2 FNYEAQ. The CDR3 spans 13 residues. This CDR3 reads CASSPTSIYEQYF. CDR3 sequence (DNA): TGTGCCAGCAGCCCCACTTCGATCTACGAGCAGTACTTC.

V and J are TRBV7-9 and TRBJ2-1, with 7 nucleotides matching TRBD2. V shed 1 base and J 8 bases; nucleotides not matched to a gene: 2. The CDR3 spans 13 residues. Germline CDR1 and CDR2: SEHNR and FQNEAQ (reference sequence). For the CDR3, the DNA is TGTGCCAGCAGCTTAGGTCTAGCGGATGAGCAGTTCTTC. Translation gives CASSLGLADEQFF.

This clone was detected once. The chain has TRBV11-3 and TRBJ2-1; 9 nucleotides align to TRBD2. The CDR3 is made up of 17 amino acids. The junction had 4 bases not matched to a gene; V was cut back by 1 base and J by 0 bases. Germline CDR1 and CDR2: SGHNT and YENEEA. The CDR3: CASSLGLAESSYNEQFF. The CDR3 nucleotides are TGTGCCAGCAGCTTAGGACTAGCGGAAAGCTCCTACAATGAGCAGTTCTTC.

CDR3: CASTKSGTDSGNTIYF. CDR3 nucleotide sequence: TGTGCCAGTACCAAGTCCGGGACAGACTCTGGAAACACCATATATTTT. The genes are TRBV19 and TRBJ1-3, with TRBD1 matching 7 bases. The length of the CDR3 is 16 residues. With 7 bases clipped from V and 0 bases from J, the junction kept 9 bases outside the gene matches. Germline V gene sequence: CDR1 LNHDA, CDR2 SQIVND (reference sequence).

The V gene is TRBV5-4, the J gene TRBJ2-5; TRBD2 agrees at 8 bases. The germline CDR1 and CDR2 sequences are SGHNT and YYREEE (reference sequence). The V gene end was trimmed by 0 bases and the J gene end by 0 bases; junction bases not matched to a gene: 7. The CDR3 totals 17 residues. Here the CDR3 reads CASSLDPAGEYQETQYF. The CDR3 DNA sequence: TGTGCCAGCAGCTTGGATCCAGCGGGGGAGTACCAAGAGACCCAGTACTTC.

The chain combines TRBV11-3 with TRBJ1-1, with 7 bases aligning to TRBD1. This CDR3 has 15 residues. Per germline, CDR1 SGHNT and CDR2 YENEEA. The J segment lost 7 bases and the V segment lost 4 bases, leaving 12 bases of the junction unmatched. The CDR3 spells CASSSPKTGIIEAFF. The CDR3 nucleotides are TGTGCCAGCAGCTCTCCAAAGACAGGGATCATTGAAGCTTTCTTT.

The V call is TRBV10-3, the J call TRBJ1-6; perhaps TRBD1 as D (5 bases). V lost 6 bases and J lost 2, with 14 bases in between. From germline, CDR1 is ENHRY and CDR2 SYGVKD. The CDR3 extends over 16 amino acids. CDR3: CAIRPSQGTYNSPLHF. In nucleotides, the CDR3 is TGTGCCATCAGGCCCTCTCAGGGTACCTATAATTCACCCCTCCACTTT.

The V call is TRBV5-1, the J call TRBJ2-5; TRBD1 matches at 7 bases. V was clipped by 0 bases and J by 2 bases; unmatched bases: 4. There are 15 residues in the CDR3. Germline-derived CDR1 and CDR2 are SGHRS and YFSETQ. The CDR3 reads CASSLGQGVQETQYF. CDR3 bases: TGCGCCAGCAGCTTGGGACAGGGTGTTCAAGAGACCCAGTACTTC.

V gene TRBV5-1 combines with J gene TRBJ2-3; D not resolved. V dropped 3 bases and J dropped 2 bases, with 10 bases sitting between them. CDR1 and CDR2 from the germline V gene are SGHRS and YFSETQ. The CDR3 runs to 14 residues. Here the CDR3 reads CASSSRQPTDTQYF. CDR3 in DNA: TGCGCCAGCAGCTCGAGACAACCCACAGATACGCAGTATTTT.

The chain joins TRBV19 to TRBJ2-7; TRBD1 matches 10 bases. The germline gives CDR1 LNHDA, CDR2 SQIVND (reference sequence). CDR3 size: 17 residues. Trimming at V came to 1 base and at J to 3 bases, leaving 9 bases not matched to a gene. The CDR3 reads CASSIVNLDRGNYEQYF. CDR3 nucleotide sequence: TGTGCCAGTAGTATAGTAAACCTGGACAGGGGGAACTACGAGCAGTACTTC.

A few counts support this clone. The chain joins TRBV30 to TRBJ2-7; weak D call: TRBD2 (6 bases). Germline CDR1 GTSNPN, CDR2 SVGIG (reference sequence). Trimming stripped 5 bases from V and 5 bases from J, with 22 bases between. The CDR3 extends over 15 amino acids. CDR3 loop: CAWALPGLAWNEQYF. The CDR3 DNA sequence: TGTGCCTGGGCCCTACCGGGACTTGCGTGGAACGAGCAGTACTTC.

V is TRBV7-6 and J is TRBJ2-3; no clear D. The CDR3 length is 13 residues. Trimming removed 5 bases from V and 4 bases from J, with 10 bases in between. Germline CDR1 and CDR2: SGHVS and FNYEAQ. Here the CDR3 DNA reads TGTGCCAGCAGCCCTCCGCGTTCAGATACGCAGTATTTT. As protein: CASSPPRSDTQYF.

The J gene is TRBJ1-2, the V gene TRBV7-9; D gene unclear. V shed 7 bases and J shed 2 bases, with 20 bases lying between them. Germline lookup yields CDR1 SEHNR and CDR2 FQNEAQ (reference sequence). CDR3 length equals 16 residues. CDR3 amino acids: CASTPPRSPANYGYTF. The CDR3 DNA follows: TGTGCCAGCACCCCTCCGAGGTCGCCGGCCAACTATGGCTACACCTTC. Filled out from reference TRBV7-9 and TRBJ1-2, the complete variable domain reads DTGVSQNPRHKITKRGQNVTFRCDPISEHNRLYWYRQTLGQGPEFLTYFQNEAQLEKSRLLSDRFSAERPKGSFSTLEIQRTEQGDSAMYLCASTPPRSPANYGYTFGSGTRLTVV.

The genes are TRBV19 and TRBJ2-7; 9 positions match TRBD1. V dropped 4 bases and J dropped 5; count of bases not matched to a gene: 3. The CDR3 length is 13 residues. CDR1 is LNHDA and CDR2 is SQIVND in the germline V gene (reference sequence). DNA of the CDR3: TGTGCCAGTAGTAGGACAGGGGTCCACGAGCAGTACTTC. It specifies CASSRTGVHEQYF.

J is TRBJ2-5 and V is TRBV4-3, with 9 bases matching TRBD1. This CDR3 is built from 15 residues. V lost 4 bases to trimming and J lost 3 bases; unmatched junction nucleotides: 6. Germline V gives CDR1 LGHNA, CDR2 YSLEER. CDR3 sequence (DNA): TGCGCCAGCAGCCTGGACAGGGGAAACGAAGAGACCCAGTACTTC. Encoded protein: CASSLDRGNEETQYF.

V and J are TRBV2 and TRBJ2-3, with TRBD1 matching 11 bases. Germline V gives CDR1 SNHLY, CDR2 FYNNEI. V was pared by 1 base and J by 0 bases, with 3 bases of the junction left unmatched. The CDR3 extends over 17 amino acids. CDR3 loop: CASSEGTGGFSTDTQYF. The CDR3 DNA is TGTGCCAGCAGTGAAGGGACAGGGGGCTTTAGCACAGATACGCAGTATTTT.

CDR3 amino acids: CASSYGQQNSPLHF. The CDR3 DNA sequence: TGTGCCAGCAGTTACGGACAGCAAAATTCACCCCTCCACTTT. The J gene is TRBJ1-6, the V gene TRBV27; TRBD1 might be the D (6 bases). Germline V gives CDR1 MNHEY, CDR2 SMNVEV (reference sequence). The length of the CDR3 is 14 residues. Trimming cost V 4 bases and J 7 bases, with 11 bases left between them.